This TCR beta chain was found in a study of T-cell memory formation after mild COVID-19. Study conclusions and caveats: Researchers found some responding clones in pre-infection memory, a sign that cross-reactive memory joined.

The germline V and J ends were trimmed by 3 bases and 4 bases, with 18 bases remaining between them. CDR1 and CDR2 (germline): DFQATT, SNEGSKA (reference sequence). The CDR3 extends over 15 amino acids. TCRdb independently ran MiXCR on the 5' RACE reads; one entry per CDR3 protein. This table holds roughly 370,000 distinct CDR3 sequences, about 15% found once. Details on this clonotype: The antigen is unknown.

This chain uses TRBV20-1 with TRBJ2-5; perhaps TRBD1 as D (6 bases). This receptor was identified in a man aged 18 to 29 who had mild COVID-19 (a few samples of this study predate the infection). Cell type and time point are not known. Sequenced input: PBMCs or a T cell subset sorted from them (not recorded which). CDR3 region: CSASIDHRASETQYF. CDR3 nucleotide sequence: TGCAGTGCTAGTATTGATCACAGGGCCTCAGAGACCCAGTACTTC.